The 7 T cell receptor beta chains below were found in one sample sequenced in a study of B cell selection in AIRE deficiency. TCRdb's table, derived via immunoSEQ multiplex PCR, lists solely in-frame clones and lacks some. The sample includes 20,000 to 25,000 clones, approximately 97% seen only once; the top ten take 0.2% to 0.25%. Sorting defined conventional CD4 T cells as CD4+CD127+. What was sequenced was conventional CD4+ T cells sorted from PBMCs. All receptors derive from a human donor with AIRE deficiency.

V usage is TRBV5-1 and J usage is TRBJ1-1; the D gene is possibly TRBD1 (6 bases). In germline, CDR1 is SGHRS, CDR2 YFSETQ. CDR3 length: 15 amino acids. The V and J ends lost 6 bases and 1 base respectively, with 16 bases between them. Here the CDR3 reads CASMRVGQPNTEAFF. CDR3 DNA: TGCGCCAGCATGAGGGTCGGACAGCCGAACACTGAAGCTTTCTTT.

The V and J genes are TRBV11-2 and TRBJ1-4, with D possibly being TRBD1 (5 bases). CDR1 and CDR2 from the germline V gene are SGHAT and FQNNGV. V gave up 5 bases and J gave up 4 bases, with 14 bases separating them. This CDR3 spans 15 amino acids. The CDR3 protein is CASSPRERVNEKLFF. Written as DNA, the CDR3 is TGTGCCAGCAGCCCCAGGGAGAGGGTTAATGAAAAACTGTTTTTT.

The chain employs TRBV7-8 and TRBJ1-1; D may be TRBD1 (5 bases). Looked up from germline, CDR1 is SGHVS and CDR2 is FQNEAQ. Trimming took off 5 bases at V and 5 bases at J, with 18 bases between the two ends. This CDR3 spans 15 amino acids. The CDR3: CASSLRGTLGTEAFF. For the CDR3, the DNA is TGTGCCAGCAGCCTCAGAGGGACCCTGGGAACTGAAGCTTTCTTT.

The chain combines TRBV6-1 with TRBJ1-5; no firm D call. Germline V lookup: CDR1 MNHNS, CDR2 SASEGT. V was shortened by 7 bases and J by 7 bases, with 14 bases between the two germline ends. CDR3 length: 13 amino acids. CDR3 in DNA: TGTGCCAGCACCCAAGGACTCGAGCAGCCCCAGCATTTT. This sequence encodes CASTQGLEQPQHF.

This sequence joins TRBV5-1 and TRBJ1-2, with D possibly being TRBD1 (6 bases). This CDR3 spans 15 amino acids. From germline, CDR1 is SGHRS and CDR2 YFSETQ. V dropped 4 bases and J dropped 5 bases, with 18 bases sitting between them. CDR3 protein: CASSRGDIEEYGYTF. The CDR3 DNA reads as TGCGCCAGCAGCCGCGGGGACATTGAGGAGTATGGCTACACCTTC.

The chain combines TRBV28 with TRBJ2-3; 8 bases match TRBD1. V dropped 2 bases and J dropped 4; count of bases not matched to a gene: 5. This CDR3 has 15 amino acids. Germline CDR1 MDHEN, CDR2 SYDVKM. CDR3 region: CASSLNQQGADTQYF. In DNA, the CDR3 is TGTGCCAGCAGTTTAAATCAACAGGGGGCAGATACGCAGTATTTT.

This rearrangement joins TRBV30 to TRBJ2-2; D is possibly TRBD2 (6 bases). The CDR3 runs to 13 residues. Trimming pared 0 bases from V and 6 bases from J, leaving 8 bases between. Germline values: CDR1 GTSNPN, CDR2 SVGIG (reference sequence). CDR3 sequence reads: CAWSVGGPGELFF. The CDR3 bases are TGTGCCTGGAGTGTCGGGGGTCCCGGGGAGCTGTTTTTT. The full variable domain, rest sourced from reference TRBV30 and TRBJ2-2, is SQTIHQWPATLVQPVGSPLSLECTVEGTSNPNLYWYRQAAGRGLQLLFYSVGIGQISSEVPQNLSASRPQDRQFILSSKKLLLSDSGFYLCAWSVGGPGELFFGEGSRLTVL.